The 20 T cell receptor beta chains below all came from one sample that was sequenced in a study of T cell changes during pregnancy in multiple sclerosis. Assay: immunoSEQ multiplex PCR; the TCRdb copy retains only in-frame clones and omits some. Altogether around 50,000 clones are present, approximately 94% being singletons, with the ten largest covering almost 4.5%. Sample: CD8+ T cells from peripheral blood mononuclear cells, taken in the first trimester of pregnancy. The receptor set was obtained from a female donor with multiple sclerosis, enrolled in a pregnancy study.

The J gene is TRBJ2-7, the V gene TRBV19, with TRBD1 matching over 7 bases. Germline V gives CDR1 LNHDA, CDR2 SQIVND (reference sequence). The CDR3 loop spans 14 amino acids. J lost 3 bases, V lost 6 bases, and 8 bases had no gene match. CDR3 sequence reads: CASSPGQVGYEQYF. CDR3 bases: TGTGCCAGTAGCCCCGGACAGGTTGGCTACGAGCAGTACTTC.

V and J are TRBV29-1 and TRBJ2-7; a weak D match, TRBD1 (6 bases). This CDR3 region has 15 residues. Germline lookup yields CDR1 SQVTM and CDR2 ANQGSEA. V shed 0 bases and J shed 2 bases, with 14 bases lying between them. The CDR3, as DNA: TGCAGCGTTGAAGATAAGGACAGAGTACCCTACGAGCAGTACTTC. This encodes CSVEDKDRVPYEQYF.

The chain employs TRBV2 and TRBJ2-1, with 11 bases fitting TRBD2. The V and J ends lost 8 bases and 5 bases, in that order; junction bases with no gene match: 8. This CDR3 has 15 residues. Germline assignment: CDR1 SNHLY and CDR2 FYNNEI. CDR3 amino acids: CASLLAGVLDNEQFF. The CDR3 DNA sequence: TGTGCCAGCTTACTAGCGGGAGTCCTGGACAATGAGCAGTTCTTC.

The chain uses TRBV19 and TRBJ1-1; tentatively, D is TRBD1 (5 bases). CDR1 and CDR2 (germline): LNHDA, SQIVND (reference sequence). Between the trimmed V and J ends, which lost 4 bases and 5 bases, there was a span of 14 bases. The CDR3 is 14 residues long. CDR3 DNA: TGTGCCAGTAGTACCATGGGGGGGGTGACTGAAGCTTTCTTT. Translation gives CASSTMGGVTEAFF.

V gene TRBV4-3 combines with J gene TRBJ1-5, with a weak D call TRBD1 (6 bases). V was cut by 4 bases and J by 5 bases, with 15 bases left in between. This CDR3 contains 15 residues. CDR1 and CDR2 from the germline V gene are LGHNA and YSLEER. The chain's CDR3 is CASSPSRTVHQPQHF. CDR3 DNA: TGCGCCAGCAGCCCCTCAAGGACAGTTCATCAGCCCCAGCATTTT.

This rearrangement joins TRBV9 to TRBJ1-3; the D gene is possibly TRBD1 (5 bases). V dropped 0 bases and J dropped 0 bases, with 7 bases sitting between them. The germline CDR1 and CDR2 sequences are SGDLS and YYNGEE. The CDR3 runs 15 residues. In DNA, the CDR3 is TGTGCCAGCAGCGTAGGGGGGGACTCTGGAAACACCATATATTTT. Translation gives CASSVGGDSGNTIYF.

J is TRBJ1-5 and V is TRBV19; D gene uncertain. Germline CDR1 reads LNHDA; CDR2 reads SQIVND (reference sequence). Trimming stripped 5 bases from V and 8 bases from J, with 10 bases between. The CDR3 length is 12 residues. CDR3 coding DNA: TGTGCCAGTAGTGCCAACCTAGAGCCCCAGCATTTT. Its protein is CASSANLEPQHF.

The gene calls are TRBV28 and TRBJ2-7; 7 bases align to TRBD1. Trimming removed 1 base from V and 4 bases from J; junction bases left unmatched: 7. CDR3 length: 15 amino acids. The germline gives CDR1 MDHEN, CDR2 SYDVKM. The CDR3 here is CASSLSGDRTYEQYF. CDR3 DNA: TGTGCCAGCAGTTTATCTGGGGACAGAACGTACGAGCAGTACTTC.

The chain employs TRBV25-1 and TRBJ2-1; D remains ambiguous. In germline, CDR1 is MGHDK, CDR2 SYGVNS. V was shortened by 4 bases and J by 10 bases, with 8 bases between the two germline ends. This CDR3 region has 11 residues. This chain's CDR3 is CASSGGGEQFF. CDR3 DNA sequence: TGTGCCAGCAGTGGCGGCGGCGAGCAGTTCTTC.

The genes are TRBV9 and TRBJ2-1; weak D call: TRBD2 (5 bases). The germline gives CDR1 SGDLS, CDR2 YYNGEE. V lost 4 bases to trimming and J lost 2 bases, with 10 bases between them. The CDR3 covers 14 residues. The CDR3 loop reads CASSTHGAYNEQFF. CDR3 in DNA: TGTGCCAGCAGCACCCACGGGGCCTACAATGAGCAGTTCTTC.

Regarding this clone: Other DNA sequences of this sample code for an identical CDR3. The V and J genes are TRBV19 and TRBJ1-1, with 10 bases that match TRBD1. The CDR3 runs to 14 residues. Per germline, CDR1 LNHDA and CDR2 SQIVND (reference sequence). V lost 1 base and J lost 5; bases outside the gene matches: 1. The CDR3 sequence is CASSIGQGATEAFF. The CDR3 DNA reads TGTGCCAGTAGTATAGGACAGGGGGCTACTGAAGCTTTCTTT.

J is TRBJ2-5 and V is TRBV4-2, with TRBD2 matching 12 bases. The V gene's germline CDR1 is LGHNA and CDR2 YNFKEQ. CDR3 length: 16 residues. V dropped 0 bases and J dropped 5; count of bases not matched to a gene: 4. The CDR3 region has the DNA TGTGCCAGCAGCCAAGAGGCTAGCGGGGGGGCGGAGACCCAGTACTTC. As protein: CASSQEASGGAETQYF.

The CDR3 coding sequence is TGTGCCAGCTTAGGAGCCGGGACTATTCTGTACGAGCAGTACTTC. It specifies CASLGAGTILYEQYF. This chain links TRBV6-1 with TRBJ2-7, with 7 bases matching TRBD2. The V and J ends lost 8 bases and 4 bases, in that order; junction bases with no gene match: 14. The CDR3 covers 15 residues. CDR1 is MNHNS, CDR2 SASEGT, per germline.

This chain uses TRBV27 with TRBJ2-1; 7 bases are a match to TRBD2. Germline V gene sequence: CDR1 MNHEY, CDR2 SMNVEV (reference sequence). Trimming at V came to 1 base and at J to 9 bases, leaving 9 bases not matched to a gene. CDR3 length: 15 residues. The CDR3 DNA reads TGTGCCAGCAGTTTATTACTCTTTTCGGGAGGTGAGCAGTTCTTC. It codes for CASSLLLFSGGEQFF.

V usage is TRBV7-9 and J usage is TRBJ2-3; D may be TRBD1 (6 bases). V lost 5 bases and J 3 bases, leaving 15 bases between the germline ends. Germline CDR1 reads SEHNR; CDR2 reads FQNEAQ (reference sequence). The CDR3 has 15 amino acids. CDR3 region: CASSGFGRGTDTQYF. The CDR3 DNA sequence: TGTGCCAGCAGCGGGTTCGGAAGGGGGACAGATACGCAGTATTTT.

The rearrangement uses TRBV27 and TRBJ2-1; 13 bases fit TRBD2. Germline CDR1 and CDR2: MNHEY and SMNVEV (reference sequence). The CDR3 has 15 residues. The trim removed 5 bases at V and 4 bases at J, leaving 2 bases unmatched. The CDR3 spells CASSMTSGRYNEQFF. Written as DNA, the CDR3 is TGTGCCAGCAGTATGACTAGCGGGAGGTACAATGAGCAGTTCTTC.

V is TRBV27 and J is TRBJ1-5; unclear D gene. Per germline, CDR1 MNHEY and CDR2 SMNVEV (reference sequence). Trimming shortened V by 2 bases and J by 0 bases, and 8 bases separated the two germline ends. The CDR3 runs to 15 residues. In nucleotides, the CDR3 is TGTGCCAGCAGTTTAGACGGGTATAGCAATCAGCCCCAGCATTTT. Protein product: CASSLDGYSNQPQHF.

This clone was recorded once. This rearrangement joins TRBV27 to TRBJ2-1; D gene ambiguous. CDR3 size: 14 residues. With 1 base removed from V and 7 bases from J, the gap between germline ends came to 11 bases. Germline assignment: CDR1 MNHEY and CDR2 SMNVEV (reference sequence). In DNA, the CDR3 is TGTGCCAGCAGTTTATATAAAGAGCCAAATGAGCAGTTCTTC. Protein product: CASSLYKEPNEQFF.

J is TRBJ2-3 and V is TRBV30; a possible D gene is TRBD2 (6 bases). Germline V lookup: CDR1 GTSNPN, CDR2 SVGIG (reference sequence). The CDR3 totals 15 residues. The ends were cut back, 5 bases at V and 1 base at J, with 16 bases in the middle. DNA of the CDR3: TGTGCCTGGGCGGTCGGGGGAAGTGGCACAGATACGCAGTATTTT. The encoded protein is CAWAVGGSGTDTQYF.

The rearrangement links TRBV27 to TRBJ2-7; D might be TRBD2 (5 bases). Trimming removed 3 bases from V and 1 base from J, with 13 bases in between. CDR1 MNHEY and CDR2 SMNVEV come from the germline V gene (reference sequence). CDR3 length: 15 amino acids. The CDR3 reads CASSFSRTGSYEQYF. CDR3 nucleotides: TGTGCCAGCAGTTTCTCCAGGACGGGATCCTACGAGCAGTACTTC.